The 27 T cell receptor beta chains listed next were all sequenced from one sample in a study of control samples from healthy donors and cancer patients. TCRdb's copy holds only in-frame clones and misses some; the assay was immunoSEQ multiplex PCR. The repertoire has about 130,000 clones, 85% to 95% of them found once; the top ten carry 0.58%. Sequencing was carried out using PBMCs. The receptors originated from a man at least 80 years old with head and neck cancer.

The chain employs TRBV6-5 and TRBJ2-1, with TRBD2 matching over 13 bases. Trimming cost V 0 bases and J 8 bases; bases outside gene matches: 4. The CDR3 sequence is 16 residues long. CDR1 is MNHEY, CDR2 SVGAGI, per germline. DNA of the CDR3: TGTGCCAGCAGTTACTCGAAACTAGCGGGAGGGGATGAGCAGTTCTTC. This encodes CASSYSKLAGGDEQFF.

CDR3 sequence: CASSQVRGTGEETQYF. Here the CDR3 DNA reads TGTGCCAGCAGCCAAGTGCGTGGGACAGGGGAAGAGACCCAGTACTTC. The chain employs TRBV3-1 (or the pseudogene TRBV3-2) and TRBJ2-5; 10 bases agree with TRBD1. The germline V gene has CDR1 LGHDT and CDR2 YNNKEL (reference sequence). The ends lost 1 base at V and 3 bases at J; junction bases unmatched: 5. This CDR3 contains 16 residues.

V usage is TRBV6-5 and J usage is TRBJ1-3; D is possibly TRBD1 (5 bases). V lost 6 bases and J 0 bases, leaving 9 bases between the germline ends. Germline-derived CDR1 and CDR2 are MNHEY and SVGAGI. The CDR3 consists of 14 residues. CDR3: CASRPGRSGNTIYF. The CDR3 bases are TGTGCCAGCAGGCCGGGGCGCTCTGGAAACACCATATATTTT.

The chain carries TRBV19 and TRBJ2-3; D possibly corresponds to TRBD2 (5 bases). There are 12 residues in the CDR3. Germline-derived CDR1 and CDR2 are LNHDA and SQIVND (reference sequence). V was trimmed by 7 bases and J by 2 bases, leaving 7 bases between them. CDR3 region: CASTGFTDTQYF. Here the CDR3 DNA reads TGTGCCAGTACGGGGTTCACAGATACGCAGTATTTT.

This clone was counted once. The chain couples TRBV15 to TRBJ2-7; TRBD2 might be the D (5 bases). Germline CDR1 LNHNV, CDR2 YYDKDF (reference sequence). This CDR3 spans 15 amino acids. V lost 0 bases and J 3 bases, leaving 12 bases between the germline ends. The CDR3 loop is CATSRDRQRGYEQYF. The CDR3 DNA reads TGTGCCACCAGCAGAGATCGTCAACGGGGCTACGAGCAGTACTTC.

The V and J genes are TRBV13 and TRBJ2-5; 15 bases fit TRBD2. V lost 5 bases and J lost 5; bases outside the gene matches: 9. From germline, CDR1 is PRHDT and CDR2 FYEKMQ (reference sequence). This CDR3 spans 17 amino acids. CDR3 sequence (DNA): TGTGCCAGCAGCAAAGGACTAGCGGGAGGGCCGGGTGAGACCCAGTACTTC. Protein sequence: CASSKGLAGGPGETQYF.

In the case of this clone: This sample includes further DNA sequences coding for the same CDR3. The chain joins TRBV7-9 to TRBJ2-7; TRBD1 or TRBD2 may be the D gene (7 bases each). Looked up from germline, CDR1 is SEHNR and CDR2 is FQNEAQ (reference sequence). Trimming removed 0 bases at V and 7 bases at J, with 13 bases between. The CDR3 covers 14 residues. The CDR3 DNA is TGTGCCAGCAGCTTAGCACAGGGGCGGGGGGAGCAGTACTTC. It codes for CASSLAQGRGEQYF.

On this clone: The junction differs from germline at one of its ends, possibly a read error. This chain uses TRBV7-2 with TRBJ2-1; 12 bases fit TRBD2. Germline assignment: CDR1 SGHTA and CDR2 FQGNSA. CDR3 length: 15 residues. The CDR3 bases are TGTGCCAACAGCTTGACTAGCGGGGGCTGGGATGAGCAGTTCTTC. As protein: CANSLTSGGWDEQFF.

The V and J genes are TRBV7-8 and TRBJ2-2, with 11 bases lining up with TRBD2. This CDR3 has 17 amino acids. With 5 bases clipped from V and 0 bases from J, the junction kept 5 bases outside the gene matches. CDR1 and CDR2 (germline): SGHVS, FQNEAQ. The CDR3 sequence is CASSRGLAGANTGELFF. The DNA for the CDR3 is TGTGCCAGCAGCCGAGGACTAGCGGGTGCGAACACCGGGGAGCTGTTTTTT.

This rearrangement joins TRBV30 to TRBJ2-7, with D tentatively TRBD2 (5 bases). Per the germline V gene, CDR1 is GTSNPN and CDR2 is SVGIG (reference sequence). The CDR3 covers 13 residues. The V gene lost 2 bases and the J gene lost 9 bases, with 17 bases spanning the gap. CDR3 region: CAWSPRGGSGQYF. The DNA for the CDR3 is TGTGCCTGGAGTCCAAGAGGTGGGAGTGGGCAGTACTTC.

The rearrangement links TRBV20-1 to TRBJ2-7; D uncertain. V was trimmed by 6 bases and J by 5 bases, leaving 8 bases between them. In germline, CDR1 is DFQATT, CDR2 SNEGSKA (reference sequence). The CDR3 has 10 amino acids. The CDR3 nucleotides are TGCAGTGCCGCGAACAACGAGCAGTACTTC. This translates into CSAANNEQYF.

The chain is built from TRBV12-3 or TRBV12-4 and TRBJ2-5; D is ambiguous. V was cut by 6 bases and J by 4 bases, with 12 bases left in between. This CDR3 is 13 amino acids long. The CDR3 DNA reads TGTGCCAGCAGAAAAGGGCCTCGAGAGACCCAGTACTTC. This gives the protein CASRKGPRETQYF.

The chain recombines TRBV9 with TRBJ2-7; 10 bases map to TRBD2. The CDR3 spans 15 residues. Germline lookup yields CDR1 SGDLS and CDR2 YYNGEE. The trim removed 4 bases at V and 3 bases at J, leaving 7 bases unmatched. CDR3: CASSLGLALGYEQYF. CDR3 nucleotides: TGTGCCAGCAGCTTGGGACTAGCGTTAGGCTACGAGCAGTACTTC.

The genes are TRBV29-1 and TRBJ1-1, with TRBD1 identical over 10 bases. This CDR3 is 15 amino acids long. The V gene's germline CDR1 is SQVTM and CDR2 ANQGSEA. Losses at the gene ends were 3 bases for V and 1 base for J; bases not matched to a gene: 5. The DNA of the CDR3 is TGCAGCGTTGATTCGCGGGACAGGGGGAACACTGAAGCTTTCTTT. Residues: CSVDSRDRGNTEAFF.

The genes are TRBV5-1 and TRBJ1-2; weak D call: TRBD1 (6 bases). The V and J ends lost 2 bases and 3 bases respectively, with 17 bases between them. The germline V gene encodes CDR1 SGHRS and CDR2 YFSETQ. CDR3 length equals 16 residues. The CDR3 DNA follows: TGCGCCAGCAGCTTCCCATACCTAGGGGGGGACTATGGCTACACCTTC. Translated, it gives CASSFPYLGGDYGYTF.

This clone was counted between two and nine times. This rearrangement joins TRBV6-5 to TRBJ2-7, with TRBD2 matching over 14 bases. The CDR3 length is 15 residues. J gave up 4 bases and V 6 bases, and 5 bases lay outside the gene matches. The V gene's germline CDR1 is MNHEY and CDR2 SVGAGI. The CDR3 nucleotides read TGTGCCAGCAGAGCCGGGACTAGCGGGAGTTACGAGCAGTACTTC. Encoded protein: CASRAGTSGSYEQYF.

This chain connects TRBV4-1 to TRBJ2-5; TRBD2 agrees at 15 bases. Germline V gene data show CDR1 as MGHRA and CDR2 as YSYEKL. V dropped 4 bases and J dropped 5; count of bases not matched to a gene: 5. The CDR3 consists of 16 residues. The CDR3 spells CASSRGLAGGMETQYF. CDR3 nucleotides: TGCGCCAGCAGCCGCGGACTAGCGGGAGGGATGGAGACCCAGTACTTC.

The chain employs TRBV7-9 and TRBJ2-5; 8 nucleotides line up with TRBD2. Germline CDR1 is SEHNR and CDR2 is FQNEAQ (reference sequence). CDR3 length equals 18 residues. V trimming: 1 base; J trimming: 4 bases; junction bases outside the gene matches: 14. Here the CDR3 DNA reads TGTGCCAGCAGCTTAGTAACATTTGAGGGACTAGTGGGAGAGACCCAGTACTTC. Translating it yields CASSLVTFEGLVGETQYF.

This chain connects TRBV11-3 to TRBJ2-7, with 15 bases identical to TRBD2. This CDR3 is 15 amino acids long. Germline trimming cut 4 bases from V and 5 bases from J; bases unmatched to any gene: 3. Germline V gene lookup returns CDR1 SGHNT and CDR2 YENEEA. CDR3: CASSSGTSGRHEQYF. Written as DNA, the CDR3 is TGTGCCAGCAGCTCGGGGACTAGCGGGAGGCACGAGCAGTACTTC. Together with reference TRBV11-3 and TRBJ2-7, the CDR3 gives the full variable domain: EAGVVQSPRYKIIEKKQPVAFWCNPISGHNTLYWYLQNLGQGPELLIRYENEEAVDDSQLPKDRFSAERLKGVDSTLKIQPAELGDSAVYLCASSSGTSGRHEQYFGPGTRLTVT.

This clone was seen once. V usage is TRBV30 and J usage is TRBJ2-7; TRBD1 matches 9 bases. The germline V gene has CDR1 GTSNPN and CDR2 SVGIG (reference sequence). This CDR3 contains 15 residues. J gave up 6 bases and V 5 bases, and 14 bases lay outside the gene matches. DNA of the CDR3: TGTGCCTGGCGGAACCGGGACAGGGCCTTTAGCGAGCAGTACTTC. Encoded protein: CAWRNRDRAFSEQYF.

This clone occurred once. Other DNA sequences from this sample encode an identical CDR3 as well. The J gene is TRBJ2-2, the V gene TRBV9, with 8 bases that match TRBD2. The V gene's germline CDR1 is SGDLS and CDR2 YYNGEE. The J segment lost 4 bases and the V segment lost 5 bases, leaving 7 bases of the junction unmatched. The CDR3 runs 15 residues. The CDR3 is CASSQAGDPTGELFF. CDR3 DNA: TGTGCCAGCAGTCAAGCGGGAGATCCCACCGGGGAGCTGTTTTTT.

This sequence joins TRBV5-1 and TRBJ2-3; the match to TRBD2 covers 7 bases. This CDR3 has 16 residues. Unmatched junction bases numbered 7, after V lost 2 bases and J lost 1 base. Germline V gives CDR1 SGHRS, CDR2 YFSETQ. The chain's CDR3 is CASSFPRAGGTDTQYF. CDR3 coding DNA: TGCGCCAGCAGCTTTCCCCGGGCGGGAGGCACAGATACGCAGTATTTT.

This sequence joins TRBV20-1 and TRBJ2-7; possible D gene TRBD2, 6 bases. The CDR3 runs 13 residues. Germline CDR1 is DFQATT and CDR2 is SNEGSKA (reference sequence). Trimming cost V 3 bases and J 6 bases, with 15 bases left between them. DNA of the CDR3: TGCAGTGCTAGTGCGGGGCTCTATATCGAGCAGTACTTC. This codes for CSASAGLYIEQYF.

The chain is built from TRBV12-5 and TRBJ2-4; 11 nucleotides agree with TRBD2. The CDR3 consists of 17 residues. After removal of 6 bases from V and 15 bases from J, the junction contained 22 bases not matched to a gene. CDR1 LGHNT and CDR2 FRNRAP come from the germline V gene. The chain's CDR3 is CASGPPGTSGSSAGRYF. The CDR3 DNA follows: TGTGCTAGTGGCCCCCCCGGGACTAGCGGTTCTAGTGCCGGGAGGTACTTC. Based on the CDR3 plus reference TRBV12-5 and TRBJ2-4, the full variable domain is DARVTQTPRHKVTEMGQEVTMRCQPILGHNTVFWYRQTMMQGLELLAYFRNRAPLDDSGMPKDRFSAEMPDATLATLKIQPSEPRDSAVYFCASGPPGTSGSSAGRYFGAGTRLSVL.

The J gene is TRBJ2-1, the V gene TRBV7-9; D remains unclear. In germline, CDR1 is SEHNR, CDR2 FQNEAQ (reference sequence). Trimming cost V 3 bases and J 3 bases, with 12 bases left between them. CDR3 length: 15 amino acids. Here the CDR3 reads CASSLELIRYNEQFF. The CDR3 DNA sequence: TGTGCCAGCAGCTTGGAACTGATACGCTACAATGAGCAGTTCTTC.

The rearrangement uses TRBV24-1 and TRBJ2-7; 7 bases align to TRBD2. V lost 9 bases and J lost 3; bases outside the gene matches: 4. The CDR3 runs 12 residues. In germline, CDR1 is KGHDR, CDR2 SFDVKD. CDR3 protein: CATPGGGYEQYF. The DNA of the CDR3 is TGTGCCACCCCGGGCGGGGGCTACGAGCAGTACTTC.

The chain employs TRBV12-2 and TRBJ1-5. TRBV12-2 is a pseudogene. This CDR3 has 13 residues. CDR3 residues: CASRLALEQPQHF. The CDR3 DNA is TGTGCAAGTCGCTTAGCCCTCGAACAGCCCCAGCATTTT.